This T cell receptor (beta chain) appears in the sequencing data of a study of OX40 agonist ivuxolimab in advanced cancers. Notes on the research overall: Ivuxolimab, which targeted the costimulatory receptor OX40 (CD134), was an agonistic, fully human IgG2 monoclonal antibody. In the dose-escalation cohort, around four fifths of patients were male, and the mean age was approximately 60 years with a range of about 20 to 90. Prior anti-PD-1, anti-PD-L1 or anti-CTLA-4 therapy was permitted, and 40% to 50% of dose-escalation patients had received checkpoint inhibitors. Intravenous ivuxolimab was administered to patients every 2 weeks at six dose levels: 0.01, 0.1, 0.3, 1.5, 3 and 10 mg/kg. Three dose-escalation patients achieved partial responses, one with hepatocellular carcinoma and two with cutaneous melanoma. Peripheral TCRbeta sequencing aimed to test whether ivuxolimab altered TCR sequence diversity and caused clonal T-cell expansion. The paper reports the monotherapy dose-escalation portion (N ≈ 52 patients) of the phase I ivuxolimab trial. Among the approximately 50 dose-escalation patients, about 19 had hepatocellular carcinoma, 15 or so melanoma, 9 renal cell carcinoma and 9 head and neck cancer.

The trial excluded patients who had a history of autoimmune disease or who were on systemic immunosuppression. Peripheral blood for TCR sequencing was collected from all dose cohorts at baseline, on cycle 4 day 1, and on cycle 7 day 1. The samples were taken from a phase I, first-in-human, multicenter, open-label dose-escalation trial of ivuxolimab. Adults with locally advanced or metastatic head and neck squamous cell, hepatocellular, melanoma or renal cell carcinoma were enrolled in the trial. Before TCR sequencing, CD4+ T cells and CD8+ T cells from peripheral blood were sorted into separate populations. Remarks on this clone: Its antigen has not been determined. No quality values exist for individual bases; no much larger clone is one base distant.

V and J are trimmed by 2 bases and 6 bases, and the gene matches miss 20 bases of the junction. The CDR3 covers 19 residues, taking in both the cysteine and the phenylalanine. The only DNA kept is the CDR3, 57 bases in frame from the first base. For CDR1 and CDR2, the germline V gene lists MRHNA and SNTAGT. For sequencing of the TCRbeta CDR3 region, genomic DNA was extracted from the sorted cells. TCRbeta CDR3 regions were sequenced using the immunoSEQ Assay. TCRdb limited this immuneACCESS table to in-frame rearrangements with V and J called. A share of clones is missing; checked studies link under half to unresolved V genes, and the rest is unexplained. In this sample the table shows 60,000 to 80,000 clones, roughly 80% of which occur a single time. The biggest ten clones account for roughly 4.7% of the sample. The full study reports these points: Low levels of normalized T-cell clonal expansion were also shown by some nonresponding patients. After ivuxolimab, expanded clones were on average more numerous among CD8+ T cells than among CD4+ T cells. Antigen specificity was not determined for the clonally expanded peripheral T cells. At doses of 0.1 to 3.0 mg/kg, clonal expansion of both CD4+ and CD8+ blood T cells was observed from baseline to week 6. Partial responders in the 0.1-3.0 mg/kg groups had among the lowest normalized peripheral clonal expansion, especially among CD8+ T cells.

The V and J segments used are TRBV6-4 and TRBJ1-2; 8 bases in between match TRBD1. The source of this sequence is an adult with an advanced solid tumor such as melanoma, head and neck, liver or kidney cancer. The specimen comprised CD4+ or CD8+ T cells sorted from blood, sampled in a trial of the OX40 agonist ivuxolimab. This receptor has the CDR3 CASSDEGGGLAGGFNGYTF. At the DNA level, the sequence is TGTGCCAGCAGTGACGAGGGTGGAGGATTGGCAGGGGGCTTCAATGGCTACACCTTC.